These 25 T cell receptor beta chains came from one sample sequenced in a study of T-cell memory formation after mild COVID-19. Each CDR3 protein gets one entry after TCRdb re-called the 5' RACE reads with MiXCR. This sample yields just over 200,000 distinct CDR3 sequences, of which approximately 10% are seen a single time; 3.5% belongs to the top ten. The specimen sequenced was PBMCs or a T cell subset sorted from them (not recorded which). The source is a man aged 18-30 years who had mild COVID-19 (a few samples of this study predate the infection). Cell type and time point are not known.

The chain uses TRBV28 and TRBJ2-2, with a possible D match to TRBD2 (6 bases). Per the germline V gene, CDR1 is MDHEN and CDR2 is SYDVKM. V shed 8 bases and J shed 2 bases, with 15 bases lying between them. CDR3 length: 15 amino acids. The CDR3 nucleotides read TGTGCCAGCCTATCCCGGCGGGGTAACACCGGGGAGCTGTTTTTT. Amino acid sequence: CASLSRRGNTGELFF.

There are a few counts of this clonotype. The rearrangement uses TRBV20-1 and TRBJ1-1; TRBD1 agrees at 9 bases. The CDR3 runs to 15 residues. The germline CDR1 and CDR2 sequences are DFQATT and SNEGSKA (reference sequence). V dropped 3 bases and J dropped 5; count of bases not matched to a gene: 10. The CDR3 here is CSARTLQGARTEAFF. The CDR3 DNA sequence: TGCAGTGCTAGGACGCTACAGGGGGCTAGAACTGAAGCTTTCTTT.

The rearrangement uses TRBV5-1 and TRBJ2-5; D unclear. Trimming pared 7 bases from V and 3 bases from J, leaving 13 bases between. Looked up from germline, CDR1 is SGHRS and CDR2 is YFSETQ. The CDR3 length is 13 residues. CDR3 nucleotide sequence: TGCGCCAGCCTACAGCCCGGAAAAGAGACCCAGTACTTC. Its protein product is CASLQPGKETQYF.

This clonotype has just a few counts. The CDR3 loop reads CASSLGLAGGPGNIQYF. In nucleotides, the CDR3 is TGTGCCAGCAGCTTGGGGCTAGCGGGGGGGCCGGGAAACATTCAGTACTTC. The J gene is TRBJ2-4, the V gene TRBV7-6; TRBD2 matches at 12 bases. With V trimmed by 3 bases and J by 6 bases, 9 bases remained unmatched. Germline CDR1 is SGHVS and CDR2 is FNYEAQ. The CDR3 is 17 amino acids.

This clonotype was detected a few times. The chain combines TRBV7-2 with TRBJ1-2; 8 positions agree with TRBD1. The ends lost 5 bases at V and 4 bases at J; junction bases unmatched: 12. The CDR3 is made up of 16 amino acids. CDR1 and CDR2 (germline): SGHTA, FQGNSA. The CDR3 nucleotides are TGTGCCAGCAGCAGTGGACAGGGAGGCTTAGGCTATGGCTACACCTTC. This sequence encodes CASSSGQGGLGYGYTF.

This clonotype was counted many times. The CDR3 nucleotides are TGTGCCAGCAGTAGAAGCGGGTCTTGGTACACTGAAGCTTTCTTT. This gives the protein CASSRSGSWYTEAFF. The genes are TRBV12-3 or TRBV12-4 and TRBJ1-1; D remains ambiguous. The CDR3 consists of 15 residues. Between the trimmed V and J ends, which lost 5 bases and 3 bases, there was a span of 16 bases.

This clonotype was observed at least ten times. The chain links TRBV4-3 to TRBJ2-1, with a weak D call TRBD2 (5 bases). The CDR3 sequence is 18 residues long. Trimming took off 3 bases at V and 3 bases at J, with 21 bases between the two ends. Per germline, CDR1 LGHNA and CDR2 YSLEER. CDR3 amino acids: CASSHAAFTSGLYNEQFF. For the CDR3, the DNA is TGCGCCAGCAGCCATGCCGCCTTCACTAGTGGTCTCTACAATGAGCAGTTCTTC.

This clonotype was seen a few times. The CDR3: CASSAWARATNTEAFF. The CDR3 DNA reads as TGTGCCAGCAGCGCGTGGGCCAGGGCTACGAACACTGAAGCTTTCTTT. The chain carries TRBV5-6 and TRBJ1-1; D may be TRBD1 (5 bases). There are 16 residues in the CDR3. Trimming removed 4 bases from V and 1 base from J, with 17 bases in between. Germline lookup yields CDR1 SGHDT and CDR2 YYEEEE. The full variable domain, completed using reference TRBV5-6 and TRBJ1-1, is DAGVTQSPTHLIKTRGQQVTLRCSPKSGHDTVSWYQQALGQGPQFIFQYYEEEERQRGNFPDRFSGHQFPNYSSELNVNALLLGDSALYLCASSAWARATNTEAFFGQGTRLTVV.

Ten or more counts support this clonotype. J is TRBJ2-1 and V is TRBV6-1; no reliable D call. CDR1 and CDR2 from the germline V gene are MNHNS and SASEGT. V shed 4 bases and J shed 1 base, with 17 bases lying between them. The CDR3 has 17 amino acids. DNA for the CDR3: TGTGCCAGCAGTGCAAGGCCAGCCCGCCAATCCTACAATGAGCAGTTCTTC. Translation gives CASSARPARQSYNEQFF.

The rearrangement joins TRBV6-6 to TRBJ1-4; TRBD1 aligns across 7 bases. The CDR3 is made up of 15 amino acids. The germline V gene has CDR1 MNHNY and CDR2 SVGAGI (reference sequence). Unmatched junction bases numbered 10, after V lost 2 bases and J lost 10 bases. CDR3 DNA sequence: TGTGCCAGCAGTTACCTGGAACAGGGGCGCGTAAAACTGTTTTTT. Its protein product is CASSYLEQGRVKLFF.

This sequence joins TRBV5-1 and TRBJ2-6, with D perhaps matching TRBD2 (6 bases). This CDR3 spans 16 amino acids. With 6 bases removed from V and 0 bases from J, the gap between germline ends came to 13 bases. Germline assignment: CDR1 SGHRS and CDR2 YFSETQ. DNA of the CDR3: TGCGCCAGCACACGGGACTCCCACTCTGGGGCCAACGTCCTGACTTTC. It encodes CASTRDSHSGANVLTF.

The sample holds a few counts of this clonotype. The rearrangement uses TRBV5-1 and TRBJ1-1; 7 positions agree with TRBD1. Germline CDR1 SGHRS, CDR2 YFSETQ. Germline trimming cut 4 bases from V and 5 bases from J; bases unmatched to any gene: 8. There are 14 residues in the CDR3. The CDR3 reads CASSRQGRETEAFF. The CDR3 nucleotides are TGCGCCAGCAGCCGACAGGGTCGTGAGACTGAAGCTTTCTTT.

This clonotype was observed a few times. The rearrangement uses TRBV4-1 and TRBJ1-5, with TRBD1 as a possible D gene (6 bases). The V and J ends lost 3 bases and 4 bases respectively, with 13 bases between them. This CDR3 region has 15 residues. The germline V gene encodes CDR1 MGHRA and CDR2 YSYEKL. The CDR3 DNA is TGCGCCAGCAGCCACCCCGGGACACCTAATCAGCCCCAGCATTTT. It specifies CASSHPGTPNQPQHF.

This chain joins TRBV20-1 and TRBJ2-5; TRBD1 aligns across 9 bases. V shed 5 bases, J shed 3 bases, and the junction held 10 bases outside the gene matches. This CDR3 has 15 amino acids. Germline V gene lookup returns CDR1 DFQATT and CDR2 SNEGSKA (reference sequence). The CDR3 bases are TGCAGTGCTTTGATAGGGCGGGACAGGGAAGAGACCCAGTACTTC. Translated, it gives CSALIGRDREETQYF.

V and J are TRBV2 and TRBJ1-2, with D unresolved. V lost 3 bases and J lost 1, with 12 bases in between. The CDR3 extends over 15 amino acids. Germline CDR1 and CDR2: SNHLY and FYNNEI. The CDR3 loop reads CASSDIRRFNYGYTF. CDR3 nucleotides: TGTGCCAGCAGTGACATCAGGAGGTTTAACTATGGCTACACCTTC. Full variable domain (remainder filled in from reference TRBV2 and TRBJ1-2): EPEVTQTPSHQVTQMGQEVILRCVPISNHLYFYWYRQILGQKVEFLVSFYNNEISEKSEIFDDQFSVERPDGSNFTLKIRSTKLEDSAMYFCASSDIRRFNYGYTFGSGTRLTVV.

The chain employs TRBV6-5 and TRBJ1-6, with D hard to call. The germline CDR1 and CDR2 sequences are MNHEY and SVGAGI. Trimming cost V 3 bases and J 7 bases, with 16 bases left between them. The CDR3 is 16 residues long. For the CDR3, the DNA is TGTGCCAGCAGTTATCTAGCCTGGACGGGGAATTCACCCCTCCACTTT. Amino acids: CASSYLAWTGNSPLHF.

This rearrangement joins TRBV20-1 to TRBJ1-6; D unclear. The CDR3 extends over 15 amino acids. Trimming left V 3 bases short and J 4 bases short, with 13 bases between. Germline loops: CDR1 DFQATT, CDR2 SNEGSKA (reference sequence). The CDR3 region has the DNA TGCAGTGCTAGGGGCCAACTACAGTATAATTCACCCCTCCACTTT. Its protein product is CSARGQLQYNSPLHF.

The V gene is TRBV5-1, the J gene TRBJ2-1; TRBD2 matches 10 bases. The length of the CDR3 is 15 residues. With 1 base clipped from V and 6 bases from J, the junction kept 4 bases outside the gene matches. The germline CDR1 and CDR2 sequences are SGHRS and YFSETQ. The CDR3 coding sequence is TGCGCCAGCAGCTTGCTCCTAGCGGGGGTCAATGAGCAGTTCTTC. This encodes CASSLLLAGVNEQFF.

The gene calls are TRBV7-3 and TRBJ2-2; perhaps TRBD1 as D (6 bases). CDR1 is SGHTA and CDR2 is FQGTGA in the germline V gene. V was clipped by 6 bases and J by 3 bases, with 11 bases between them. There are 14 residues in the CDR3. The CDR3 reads CASSSQGYTGELFF. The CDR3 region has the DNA TGTGCCAGCAGTAGTCAGGGGTACACCGGGGAGCTGTTTTTT.

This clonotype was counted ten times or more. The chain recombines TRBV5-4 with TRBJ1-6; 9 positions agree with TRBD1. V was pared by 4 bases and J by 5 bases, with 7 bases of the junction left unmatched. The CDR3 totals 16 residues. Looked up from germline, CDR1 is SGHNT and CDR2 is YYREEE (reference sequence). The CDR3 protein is CASSHTGGADNSPLHF. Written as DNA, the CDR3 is TGTGCCAGCAGCCATACAGGGGGCGCAGATAATTCACCCCTCCACTTT.

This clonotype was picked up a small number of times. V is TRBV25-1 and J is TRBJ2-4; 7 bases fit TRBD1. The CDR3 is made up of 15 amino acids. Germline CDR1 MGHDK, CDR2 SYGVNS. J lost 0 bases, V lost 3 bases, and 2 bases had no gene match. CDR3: CASSETGIAKNIQYF. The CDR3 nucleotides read TGTGCCAGCAGTGAGACAGGGATAGCCAAAAACATTCAGTACTTC.

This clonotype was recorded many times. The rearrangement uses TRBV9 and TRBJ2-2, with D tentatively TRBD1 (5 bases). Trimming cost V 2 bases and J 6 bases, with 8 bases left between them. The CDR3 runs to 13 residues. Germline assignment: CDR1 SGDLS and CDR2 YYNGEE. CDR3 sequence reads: CASSVQGAGELFF. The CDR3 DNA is TGTGCCAGCAGCGTCCAAGGGGCCGGGGAGCTGTTTTTT.

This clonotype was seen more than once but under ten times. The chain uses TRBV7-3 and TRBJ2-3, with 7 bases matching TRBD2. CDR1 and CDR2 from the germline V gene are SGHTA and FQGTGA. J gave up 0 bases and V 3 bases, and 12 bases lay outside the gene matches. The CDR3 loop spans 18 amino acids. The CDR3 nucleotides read TGTGCCAGCAGCTTGGCCGGGGGGTCAACCCATAGCACAGATACGCAGTATTTT. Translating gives CASSLAGGSTHSTDTQYF.

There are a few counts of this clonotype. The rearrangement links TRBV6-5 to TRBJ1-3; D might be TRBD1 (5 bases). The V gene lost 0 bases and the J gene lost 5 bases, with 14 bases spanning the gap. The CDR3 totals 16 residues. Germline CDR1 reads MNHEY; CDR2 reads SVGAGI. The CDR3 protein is CASSYSTSQGRNTIYF. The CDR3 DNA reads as TGTGCCAGCAGTTACTCGACTTCTCAGGGACGAAACACCATATATTTT.

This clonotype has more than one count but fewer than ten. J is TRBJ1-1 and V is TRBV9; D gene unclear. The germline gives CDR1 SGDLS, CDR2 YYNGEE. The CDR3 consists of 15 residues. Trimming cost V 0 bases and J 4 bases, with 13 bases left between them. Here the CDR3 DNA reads TGTGCCAGCAGCGTAGCTTCACAGCGATCCACTGAAGCTTTCTTT. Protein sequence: CASSVASQRSTEAFF.